This TCR beta chain was captured by sequencing in a study of PD-1 blockade in classical Hodgkin lymphoma. Study-wide findings and caveats: By C4D1 there was a significant rise in CD4+ TCR diversity but not in CD8+ TCR diversity. Newly diagnosed patients had baseline TCR diversity that was reportedly lower than that of healthy donors.

Data came from immunoSEQ multiplex PCR; TCRdb stores just in-frame clones and leaves some out. The sample records about 40,000 clones, approximately 64% being singletons. After autologous stem cell transplantation all patients relapsed, and prior brentuximab vedotin exposure differed between cohorts. Reported best responses ranged across complete response, partial response or progressive disease. Note on this clone: Its antigen is as yet unknown.

The CDR3 is made up of 12 amino acids. Trimming stripped 5 bases from V and 2 bases from J, with 10 bases between. From germline, CDR1 is SQVTM and CDR2 ANQGSEA. V gene TRBV29-1 combines with J gene TRBJ2-7; D might be TRBD1 (6 bases). The input for sequencing was peripheral blood mononuclear cells (PBMCs), taken at baseline. The receptor's source is a human donor with classical Hodgkin lymphoma. The DNA of the CDR3 is TGCAGCGTTTCTACAGGGCCCTACGAGCAGTACTTC. Translating it yields CSVSTGPYEQYF.